The 27 T cell receptor beta chains in this list originate from one sample, sequenced in a study of cytomegalovirus exposure and HLA in healthy donors. Researchers ran the PCR with 60 Vbeta and 13 Jbeta primers. Data came from immunoSEQ multiplex PCR; TCRdb stores just in-frame clones and leaves some out. The sample has about 92,000 clones; more than 65% are singletons. The sample comprised PBMCs. These receptors all come from a girl between 2 and 10 years old in good health and CMV-seropositive.

CDR3 region: CASSLLLAGALREETQYF. The CDR3 bases are TGCGCCAGCAGCCTACTACTAGCGGGAGCTTTAAGAGAAGAGACCCAGTACTTC. V usage is TRBV5-1 and J usage is TRBJ2-5; 11 bases map to TRBD2. The germline CDR1 and CDR2 sequences are SGHRS and YFSETQ. J lost 3 bases, V lost 4 bases, and 14 bases had no gene match. This CDR3 comprises 18 residues.

J is TRBJ2-1 and V is TRBV15, with 7 bases identical to TRBD2. The CDR3 consists of 13 residues. CDR1 is LNHNV, CDR2 YYDKDF, per germline (reference sequence). The V gene end was trimmed by 5 bases and the J gene end by 6 bases; junction bases not matched to a gene: 4. CDR3 DNA sequence: TGTGCCACCAGCGGGGGAGGGATCAATGAGCAGTTCTTC. This sequence encodes CATSGGGINEQFF.

The J gene is TRBJ2-7, the V gene TRBV9; the D gene is possibly TRBD2 (6 bases). Trimming cost V 4 bases and J 2 bases, with 16 bases left between them. CDR1 is SGDLS and CDR2 is YYNGEE in the germline V gene. The CDR3 is 15 amino acids. CDR3 nucleotides: TGTGCCAGCAGCCCTCAAGTGGGCGGGACCTACGAGCAGTACTTC. Amino acids: CASSPQVGGTYEQYF.

In its sample, this clone was seen once. The V call is TRBV2, the J call TRBJ1-1, with 8 bases matching TRBD1. Germline CDR1 and CDR2: SNHLY and FYNNEI. The V and J ends lost 5 bases and 4 bases, in that order; junction bases with no gene match: 9. The CDR3 sequence is 15 residues long. The CDR3 bases are TGTGCCAGCAGTCCTGGGACAGGAGTAGGCACTGAAGCTTTCTTT. The encoded protein is CASSPGTGVGTEAFF.

Only one count was recorded for this clone. This chain links TRBV2 with TRBJ2-7; weak D call: TRBD1 (5 bases). This CDR3 has 14 residues. Trimming removed 2 bases from V and 5 bases from J, with 13 bases in between. Germline loops: CDR1 SNHLY, CDR2 FYNNEI. The CDR3: CASSEQGRNNEQYF. The CDR3 bases are TGTGCCAGCAGTGAACAGGGTAGGAACAACGAGCAGTACTTC.

The chain has TRBV19 and TRBJ1-1; D perhaps matches TRBD1 (6 bases). This CDR3 comprises 10 residues. Germline values: CDR1 LNHDA, CDR2 SQIVND (reference sequence). Trimming cost V 8 bases and J 11 bases, with 12 bases left between them. CDR3 sequence reads: CASSQGRAFF. DNA of the CDR3: TGTGCCAGTTCACAGGGTCGGGCTTTCTTT.

The chain employs TRBV29-1 and TRBJ2-1, with 8 bases matching TRBD1. Trimming cost V 3 bases and J 4 bases; bases outside gene matches: 11. The CDR3 sequence is 16 residues long. Per germline, CDR1 SQVTM and CDR2 ANQGSEA. The CDR3 sequence: CSVEYSGTGTYNEQFF. The CDR3 nucleotides read TGCAGCGTTGAGTATTCCGGGACAGGAACATACAATGAGCAGTTCTTC.

The chain combines TRBV7-6 with TRBJ2-1; tentative D call: TRBD2 (5 bases). Germline V gene lookup returns CDR1 SGHVS and CDR2 FNYEAQ. Trimming took 5 bases from V and 5 from J, leaving 16 bases between them. The CDR3 spans 15 residues. The CDR3 sequence is CASSLRPDGNNEQFF. The CDR3, as DNA: TGTGCCAGCAGCCTACGGCCAGACGGGAACAATGAGCAGTTCTTC.

The rearrangement links TRBV5-1 to TRBJ2-2; D gene unclear. Germline assignment: CDR1 SGHRS and CDR2 YFSETQ. Trimming removed 2 bases from V and 1 base from J, with 12 bases in between. This CDR3 is built from 16 residues. The CDR3 sequence is CASSLRATENTGELFF. In DNA form, the CDR3 reads TGCGCCAGCAGCTTACGAGCAACCGAGAACACCGGGGAGCTGTTTTTT.

The chain recombines TRBV30 with TRBJ1-1; TRBD1 is a possible D gene (5 bases). Germline CDR1 is GTSNPN and CDR2 is SVGIG (reference sequence). This CDR3 region has 14 residues. The germline V and J ends were trimmed by 0 bases and 4 bases, with 12 bases remaining between them. CDR3 nucleotides: TGTGCCTGGAGTGTACTTTCGGGGGTCACTGAAGCTTTCTTT. Protein sequence: CAWSVLSGVTEAFF.

The V gene is TRBV7-3, the J gene TRBJ2-2, with D perhaps matching TRBD2 (5 bases). CDR1 and CDR2 from the germline V gene are SGHTA and FQGTGA. This CDR3 is 14 amino acids long. V was trimmed by 4 bases and J by 3 bases, leaving 9 bases between them. CDR3 DNA: TGTGCCAGCAGCTCGGTAGCGTACACCGGGGAGCTGTTTTTT. Translation: CASSSVAYTGELFF.

This chain connects TRBV29-1 to TRBJ1-2; tentatively, D is TRBD1 (5 bases). The CDR3 length is 15 residues. Per germline, CDR1 SQVTM and CDR2 ANQGSEA. Trimming stripped 5 bases from V and 0 bases from J, with 16 bases between. The CDR3 spells CSVRGGSETNYGYTF. CDR3 bases: TGCAGCGTTAGGGGTGGCAGCGAAACTAACTATGGCTACACCTTC.

The chain employs TRBV11-3 and TRBJ2-7; 7 bases agree with TRBD2. With 5 bases clipped from V and 8 bases from J, the junction kept 6 bases outside the gene matches. CDR3 size: 12 residues. Germline V gives CDR1 SGHNT, CDR2 YENEEA. CDR3 coding DNA: TGTGCCAGCAGCCCCGACAGCGGGAAGCAGTACTTC. Amino acid sequence: CASSPDSGKQYF.

This chain joins TRBV5-8 and TRBJ1-2; D is undetermined. Germline CDR1 and CDR2: SGHTS and YDEGEE. The CDR3 runs to 14 residues. Trimming shortened V by 5 bases and J by 5 bases, and 16 bases separated the two germline ends. The CDR3 is CASRLTGDVYGYTF. CDR3 DNA: TGTGCCAGCAGACTGACCGGGGATGTATATGGCTACACCTTC. Supplemented by reference TRBV5-8 and TRBJ1-2, the full variable domain reads EAGVTQSPTHLIKTRGQQATLRCSPISGHTSVYWYQQALGLGLQFLLWYDEGEERNRGNFPPRFSGRQFPNYSSELNVNALELEDSALYLCASRLTGDVYGYTFGSGTRLTVV.

The chain carries TRBV25-1 and TRBJ2-5; TRBD1 matches 8 bases. Gene TRBJ2-7 matches the end of the DNA better, so the J call may be wrong. This CDR3 has 14 residues. Germline CDR1 reads MGHDK; CDR2 reads SYGVNS. In DNA, the CDR3 is TGTGCCAGCAGTGGACAGGGGTCCTCCTACGAGCAGTACTTC. Its translation is CASSGQGSSYEQYF.

The chain carries TRBV7-2 and TRBJ2-5; D gene uncertain. Germline-derived CDR1 and CDR2 are SGHTA and FQGNSA. The CDR3 has 12 amino acids. V dropped 5 bases and J dropped 2 bases, with 6 bases sitting between them. The CDR3 here is CASSPIQETQYF. DNA of the CDR3: TGTGCCAGCAGCCCTATTCAAGAGACCCAGTACTTC.

The V call is TRBV2, the J call TRBJ2-5, with 10 bases identical to TRBD2. Trimming took 3 bases from V and 6 from J; bases not matched to a gene: 7. Germline lookup yields CDR1 SNHLY and CDR2 FYNNEI. The CDR3 has 15 amino acids. CDR3 sequence (DNA): TGTGCCAGCAGTGAGGAGCTAGCGGGAGTCCAGACCCAGTACTTC. Its translation: CASSEELAGVQTQYF.

The CDR3 DNA is TGTGCCAGTTGGGATACGGGGAAGGGGGTCAGCAATCAGCCCCAGCATTTT. Translating gives CASWDTGKGVSNQPQHF. The chain couples TRBV19 to TRBJ1-5; the D gene is possibly TRBD1 (6 bases). Germline V CDR1 and CDR2: LNHDA, SQIVND (reference sequence). The length of the CDR3 is 17 residues. Trimming took 8 bases from V and 1 from J, leaving 21 bases between them.

This clone occurred a few times. The chain uses TRBV14 and TRBJ2-3; D is uncertain. Germline assignment: CDR1 SGHDN and CDR2 FVKESK. The CDR3 sequence is 13 residues long. V was clipped by 4 bases and J by 2 bases, with 7 bases between them. Here the CDR3 reads CASSPIDTDTQYF. The CDR3 nucleotides are TGTGCCAGCAGCCCTATAGACACAGATACGCAGTATTTT. Combining the CDR3 with reference TRBV14 and TRBJ2-3 gives the whole variable domain EAGVTQFPSHSVIEKGQTVTLRCDPISGHDNLYWYRRVMGKEIKFLLHFVKESKQDESGMPNNRFLAERTGGTYSTLKVQPAELEDSGVYFCASSPIDTDTQYFGPGTRLTVL.

The table lists this clone with a few counts. The gene calls are TRBV5-4 and TRBJ2-3; 9 bases are shared with TRBD1. Germline values: CDR1 SGHNT, CDR2 YYREEE (reference sequence). The V segment lost 0 bases and the J segment 2 bases; nucleotides outside the gene matches: 7. This CDR3 comprises 17 residues. The CDR3 bases are TGTGCCAGCAGCTTGGGTCTAGGGACAGGGCACACAGATACGCAGTATTTT. It yields the protein CASSLGLGTGHTDTQYF.

This clone has more than one count but fewer than ten. The J gene is TRBJ2-3, the V gene TRBV27; weak D call: TRBD2 (5 bases). The germline V gene encodes CDR1 MNHEY and CDR2 SMNVEV (reference sequence). V lost 0 bases and J 0 bases, leaving 13 bases between the germline ends. The CDR3 has 17 amino acids. The CDR3 DNA reads as TGTGCCAGCAGTTTATCGATCGCGGGCGCTAGCACAGATACGCAGTATTTT. Its translation is CASSLSIAGASTDTQYF.

The chain combines TRBV5-6 with TRBJ2-7; D call uncertain. V shed 0 bases and J shed 0 bases, with 10 bases lying between them. This CDR3 spans 15 amino acids. CDR1 SGHDT and CDR2 YYEEEE come from the germline V gene. CDR3 region: CASSLGGGFSYEQYF. In DNA, the CDR3 is TGTGCCAGCAGCTTGGGAGGCGGCTTCTCCTACGAGCAGTACTTC.

In DNA form, the CDR3 reads TGTGCCAGCAGGTCGGGGATGAACACTGAAGCTTTCTTT. Translated, it gives CASRSGMNTEAFF. The chain couples TRBV28 to TRBJ1-1; D gene unclear. The CDR3 spans 13 residues. V was cut by 6 bases and J by 0 bases, with 8 bases left in between. CDR1 is MDHEN, CDR2 SYDVKM, per germline. The whole variable domain, filled in from reference TRBV28 and TRBJ1-1, reads DVKVTQSSRYLVKRTGEKVFLECVQDMDHENMFWYRQDPGLGLRLIYFSYDVKMKEKGDIPEGYSVSREKKERFSLILESASTNQTSMYLCASRSGMNTEAFFGQGTRLTVV.

The V call is TRBV28, the J call TRBJ1-3, with 7 bases identical to TRBD1. The V gene end was trimmed by 7 bases and the J gene end by 0 bases; junction bases not matched to a gene: 3. Looked up from germline, CDR1 is MDHEN and CDR2 is SYDVKM. The CDR3 has 14 residues. The CDR3 spells CASKGGLSGNTIYF. The CDR3 nucleotides read TGTGCCAGCAAAGGGGGCCTCTCTGGAAACACCATATATTTT.

The chain has TRBV7-9 and TRBJ1-3; weak D call: TRBD1 (6 bases). The CDR3 is 16 amino acids. In germline, CDR1 is SEHNR, CDR2 FQNEAQ (reference sequence). V dropped 5 bases and J dropped 1 base, with 15 bases sitting between them. Here the CDR3 DNA reads TGTGCCAGCAGCCCGAATTTACAGGGATCTGGAAACACCATATATTTT. Residues: CASSPNLQGSGNTIYF.

This chain connects TRBV7-2 to TRBJ1-5; 9 nucleotides line up with TRBD1. Germline CDR1 SGHTA, CDR2 FQGNSA. This CDR3 region has 16 residues. With 1 base clipped from V and 3 bases from J, the junction kept 4 bases outside the gene matches. CDR3 region: CASSLVGQGNNQPQHF. CDR3 DNA sequence: TGTGCCAGCAGCTTAGTGGGACAGGGTAACAATCAGCCCCAGCATTTT.

This clone was seen a handful of times. This chain uses TRBV28 with TRBJ1-5, with 7 bases lining up with TRBD1. The CDR3 spans 15 residues. V was clipped by 5 bases and J by 3 bases; unmatched bases: 7. CDR1 is MDHEN, CDR2 SYDVKM, per germline. The CDR3 DNA is TGTGCCAGCAGTCTCACAGGGGCGACCAATCAGCCCCAGCATTTT. Translated: CASSLTGATNQPQHF.